Below, 28 T cell receptor beta chains from the same sample are listed, as sequenced in a study of blood T cell repertoires in COVID-19. Measured with immunoSEQ multiplex PCR; TCRdb has only the in-frame clones, and not every one. The sample contains 450,000 or so clones, roughly 91% of which appear only once. Sample: PBMCs or T cells enriched from blood (not recorded which). Source of these receptors: a man between 18 and 35 years old who had recovered from COVID-19.

V is TRBV28 and J is TRBJ1-1; 7 nucleotides agree with TRBD1. Trimming cost V 8 bases and J 4 bases; bases outside gene matches: 7. From germline, CDR1 is MDHEN and CDR2 SYDVKM. The CDR3 sequence is 13 residues long. The CDR3 DNA reads as TGTGCCAGCCTGGGACAGCCGTTCACTGAAGCTTTCTTT. Translating gives CASLGQPFTEAFF.

V gene TRBV10-3 combines with J gene TRBJ1-2, with TRBD1 matching over 10 bases. V was pared by 6 bases and J by 4 bases, with 8 bases of the junction left unmatched. The CDR3 has 15 amino acids. Germline-derived CDR1 and CDR2 are ENHRY and SYGVKD. CDR3 DNA sequence: TGTGCCATCAGCACCCCCGGGACAGGGGCCTATGGCTACACCTTC. This codes for CAISTPGTGAYGYTF.

V gene TRBV5-4 combines with J gene TRBJ1-1; D is possibly TRBD1 (6 bases). CDR3 length equals 15 residues. Trimming removed 0 bases at V and 3 bases at J, with 12 bases between. Per germline, CDR1 SGHNT and CDR2 YYREEE (reference sequence). CDR3 nucleotide sequence: TGTGCCAGCAGCTTGGCGGGGGGCTACTACACTGAAGCTTTCTTT. This gives the protein CASSLAGGYYTEAFF.

This clone was detected once. The J gene is TRBJ2-3, the V gene TRBV18; the match to TRBD1 covers 7 bases. Germline CDR1 reads KGHSH; CDR2 reads LQKENI. V was pared by 4 bases and J by 1 base, with 8 bases of the junction left unmatched. This CDR3 has 16 amino acids. CDR3 coding DNA: TGTGCCAGCTCACTAGACTGGACAGGACGCACAGATACGCAGTATTTT. Its protein product is CASSLDWTGRTDTQYF. Full variable domain (outside the CDR3, taken from reference TRBV18 and TRBJ2-3): NAGVMQNPRHLVRRRGQEARLRCSPMKGHSHVYWYRQLPEEGLKFMVYLQKENIIDESGMPKERFSAEFPKEGPSILRIQQVVRGDSAAYFCASSLDWTGRTDTQYFGPGTRLTVL.

The gene calls are TRBV18 and TRBJ2-3, with a possible D match to TRBD2 (5 bases). The germline V gene has CDR1 KGHSH and CDR2 LQKENI. Trimming shortened V by 3 bases and J by 6 bases, and 13 bases separated the two germline ends. This CDR3 spans 14 amino acids. The CDR3 DNA follows: TGTGCCAGCTCACCGAGAAGCGGATTGGATACGCAGTATTTT. Protein: CASSPRSGLDTQYF.

This clone turned up a few times. This chain links TRBV29-1 with TRBJ1-2, with a weak D call TRBD1 (6 bases). The CDR3 is made up of 13 amino acids. Germline loops: CDR1 SQVTM, CDR2 ANQGSEA. Trimming removed 1 base at V and 4 bases at J, with 10 bases between. In DNA form, the CDR3 reads TGCAGCGTTGAAGTGCAGGGGAGCTATGGCTACACCTTC. Protein: CSVEVQGSYGYTF. Supplemented by reference TRBV29-1 and TRBJ1-2, the full variable domain reads SAVISQKPSRDICQRGTSLTIQCQVDSQVTMMFWYRQQPGQSLTLIATANQGSEATYESGFVIDKFPISRPNLTFSTLTVSNMSPEDSSIYLCSVEVQGSYGYTFGSGTRLTVV.

The rearrangement joins TRBV5-1 to TRBJ1-5, with TRBD1 matching 12 bases. Germline trimming cut 0 bases from V and 7 bases from J; bases unmatched to any gene: 2. CDR1 is SGHRS, CDR2 YFSETQ, per germline. There are 15 residues in the CDR3. CDR3 sequence reads: CASSLGGTGGQPQHF. The CDR3 DNA reads as TGCGCCAGCAGCTTGGGCGGGACAGGGGGCCAGCCCCAGCATTTT.

J is TRBJ1-4 and V is TRBV29-1; no firm D call. The germline V and J ends were trimmed by 6 bases and 5 bases, with 19 bases remaining between them. The CDR3 extends over 15 amino acids. In germline, CDR1 is SQVTM, CDR2 ANQGSEA. The DNA of the CDR3 is TGCAGCGTCGGTTTCATTGGGCAGCCGAATGAAAAACTGTTTTTT. Translation gives CSVGFIGQPNEKLFF.

The CDR3 protein is CSVSGGGVNTEAFF. CDR3 sequence (DNA): TGCAGCGTTTCTGGCGGCGGCGTGAACACTGAAGCTTTCTTT. The rearrangement links TRBV29-1 to TRBJ1-1; unclear D gene. The germline V and J ends were trimmed by 5 bases and 0 bases, with 13 bases remaining between them. The CDR3 is 14 residues long. The V gene's germline CDR1 is SQVTM and CDR2 ANQGSEA.

This chain links TRBV18 with TRBJ1-6, with 7 bases matching TRBD1. The CDR3 covers 17 residues. The germline gives CDR1 KGHSH, CDR2 LQKENI. J lost 0 bases, V lost 1 base, and 3 bases had no gene match. In nucleotides, the CDR3 is TGTGCCAGCTCACCACTGGGACAGAGCTCCTATAATTCACCCCTCCACTTT. Translating it yields CASSPLGQSSYNSPLHF.

This clone was seen just once. The rearrangement links TRBV2 to TRBJ2-1; 11 nucleotides agree with TRBD2. Germline V gene lookup returns CDR1 SNHLY and CDR2 FYNNEI. V lost 4 bases and J lost 7; bases outside the gene matches: 3. CDR3 length equals 14 residues. Here the CDR3 reads CASSVSGRGNEQFF. The CDR3 DNA reads TGTGCCAGCAGTGTTAGCGGGAGGGGGAATGAGCAGTTCTTC.

This chain uses TRBV3-1 (or the pseudogene TRBV3-2) with TRBJ2-5; 13 positions match TRBD2. The length of the CDR3 is 16 residues. Germline trimming cut 3 bases from V and 4 bases from J; bases unmatched to any gene: 5. Germline V CDR1 and CDR2: LGHDT, YNNKEL (reference sequence). CDR3 sequence (DNA): TGTGCCAGCAGCCAGCGACTAGCGGGGGGTCGAGAGACCCAGTACTTC. Protein: CASSQRLAGGRETQYF.

The V and J genes are TRBV7-6 and TRBJ2-1; 11 nucleotides match TRBD2. This CDR3 has 15 residues. V lost 2 bases and J lost 9; bases outside the gene matches: 6. Germline V gives CDR1 SGHVS, CDR2 FNYEAQ. The DNA of the CDR3 is TGTGCCAGCAGCTTATCTAGCGGGGGGATCGGTGAGCAGTTCTTC. Translation: CASSLSSGGIGEQFF.

A single count supports this clone. V gene TRBV4-2 combines with J gene TRBJ1-2, with D uncertain. V was pared by 0 bases and J by 1 base, with 12 bases between. The CDR3 is made up of 16 amino acids. CDR1 is LGHNA and CDR2 is YNFKEQ in the germline V gene. The CDR3 bases are TGTGCCAGCAGCCAAGATATGGAGGATTTTAACTATGGCTACACCTTC. Its translation: CASSQDMEDFNYGYTF.

This chain connects TRBV19 to TRBJ2-3, with D perhaps TRBD2 (5 bases). The V gene lost 6 bases and the J gene lost 3 bases, with 10 bases spanning the gap. CDR1 is LNHDA, CDR2 SQIVND, per germline (reference sequence). The CDR3 sequence is 13 residues long. CDR3 DNA: TGTGCCAGTAGACGGGGTATGACAGATACGCAGTATTTT. This gives the protein CASRRGMTDTQYF.

Turning to this clone: Other DNA sequences in this specimen translate into the identical CDR3. This chain joins TRBV5-4 and TRBJ2-7, with TRBD1 matching over 7 bases. V lost 5 bases, J lost 0 bases, and 5 bases stayed unmatched. From germline, CDR1 is SGHNT and CDR2 YYREEE (reference sequence). The CDR3 spans 14 residues. CDR3 nucleotides: TGTGCCAGCAGTCCTTCAGGGGGCTCCTACGAGCAGTACTTC. It yields the protein CASSPSGGSYEQYF.

The V and J genes are TRBV6-5 and TRBJ2-1; TRBD2 is a possible D gene (5 bases). CDR3 length: 14 residues. Per the germline V gene, CDR1 is MNHEY and CDR2 is SVGAGI. V was shortened by 2 bases and J by 10 bases, with 15 bases between the two germline ends. CDR3 coding DNA: TGTGCCAGCAGTTACGGACTCGGGGTGAGGGAGCAGTTCTTC. Amino acids: CASSYGLGVREQFF.

V is TRBV2 and J is TRBJ1-4; TRBD1 matches at 9 bases. J lost 6 bases, V lost 6 bases, and 5 bases had no gene match. CDR3 length: 14 amino acids. Germline loops: CDR1 SNHLY, CDR2 FYNNEI. For the CDR3, the DNA is TGTGCCAGCAGCAACAGGGGGCTCTATGAAAAACTGTTTTTT. Its protein product is CASSNRGLYEKLFF.

CDR3 bases: TGTGCCAGCAGCACCGGGAATGGCTACACCTTC. It yields the protein CASSTGNGYTF. This sequence joins TRBV21-1 and TRBJ1-2. TRBV21-1 constitutes a pseudogene. CDR3 length: 11 amino acids.

V is TRBV28 and J is TRBJ2-7, with 8 nucleotides matching TRBD1. The CDR3 is made up of 12 amino acids. CDR1 is MDHEN, CDR2 SYDVKM, per germline. V lost 7 bases and J lost 3; bases outside the gene matches: 2. The CDR3 loop reads CASMGQVYEQYF. Written as DNA, the CDR3 is TGTGCCAGCATGGGACAGGTCTACGAGCAGTACTTC.

This clone appeared a single time. The rearrangement uses TRBV15 and TRBJ1-2; maybe TRBD1 (6 bases). Germline V lookup: CDR1 LNHNV, CDR2 YYDKDF (reference sequence). The CDR3 extends over 17 amino acids. V lost 0 bases, J lost 3 bases, and 17 bases lay in between. The CDR3: CATSRDLSGARDYGYTF. CDR3 in DNA: TGTGCCACCAGCAGAGATTTGTCAGGGGCAAGAGACTATGGCTACACCTTC.

The rearrangement joins TRBV11-2 to TRBJ1-5; D ambiguous. The CDR3 is made up of 15 amino acids. Trimming removed 3 bases at V and 0 bases at J, with 9 bases between. Germline CDR1 is SGHAT and CDR2 is FQNNGV. CDR3 DNA: TGTGCCAGCAGCTTTGGCTTGTATAGCAATCAGCCCCAGCATTTT. It codes for CASSFGLYSNQPQHF.

The chain combines TRBV15 with TRBJ1-2, with 10 positions matching TRBD1. With 0 bases clipped from V and 1 base from J, the junction kept 2 bases outside the gene matches. The CDR3 runs to 16 residues. Germline V gives CDR1 LNHNV, CDR2 YYDKDF (reference sequence). This chain's CDR3 is CATSRDGTGVNYGYTF. The CDR3 region has the DNA TGTGCCACCAGCAGAGACGGGACAGGGGTTAACTATGGCTACACCTTC.

V is TRBV3-1 (or the pseudogene TRBV3-2) and J is TRBJ2-7, with D maybe TRBD1 (5 bases). Between the trimmed V and J ends, which lost 0 bases and 6 bases, there was a span of 12 bases. Germline loops: CDR1 LGHDT, CDR2 YNNKEL (reference sequence). This CDR3 is 14 amino acids long. The CDR3 protein is CASSQDLSDTEQYF. The CDR3 DNA reads as TGTGCCAGCAGCCAAGATCTCTCGGACACCGAGCAGTACTTC.

The V gene is TRBV5-8, the J gene TRBJ1-2; 9 bases line up with TRBD1. The germline V gene has CDR1 SGHTS and CDR2 YDEGEE. The J segment lost 3 bases and the V segment lost 4 bases, leaving 7 bases of the junction unmatched. The CDR3 totals 15 residues. The CDR3 sequence is CASSRQQGADYGYTF. CDR3 DNA: TGTGCCAGCAGCCGGCAACAGGGGGCGGACTATGGCTACACCTTC.

The CDR3 DNA reads as TGTGCCAGCAGCAAAACACAGGGGGCGGGAAGCTACACCTTC. It codes for CASSKTQGAGSYTF. The chain has TRBV7-2 and TRBJ1-2; 9 nucleotides align to TRBD1. V dropped 5 bases and J dropped 9; count of bases not matched to a gene: 10. Looked up from germline, CDR1 is SGHTA and CDR2 is FQGNSA. The CDR3 has 14 residues.

This chain links TRBV5-1 with TRBJ2-1, with 10 bases lining up with TRBD2. Germline loops: CDR1 SGHRS, CDR2 YFSETQ. Trimming at V came to 4 bases and at J to 6 bases, leaving 4 bases not matched to a gene. The CDR3 totals 14 residues. This CDR3 reads CASSKLAGSNEQFF. The CDR3 DNA reads as TGCGCCAGCAGCAAACTAGCGGGGTCCAATGAGCAGTTCTTC.

The chain combines TRBV6-5 with TRBJ2-3; D call uncertain. Trimming pared 4 bases from V and 9 bases from J, leaving 8 bases between. The CDR3 loop spans 11 amino acids. Germline loops: CDR1 MNHEY, CDR2 SVGAGI. Here the CDR3 DNA reads TGTGCCAGCAGTTCCCCCGGGACGCAGTATTTT. Amino acid sequence: CASSSPGTQYF.